The source of this TCR beta chain is a study of post-analysis software for immune sequencing data (dated by TCRdb to the mid-2010s). For context, the study as a whole: Recorded disease courses included relapsing-remitting, secondary progressive and progressive-relapsing multiple sclerosis, with some patients lacking subtype annotation. The patient repertoires were set against approximately 10 previously published healthy control repertoires from donors whose ages ranged from roughly 6 to 27 years. A subset of samples was prepared in parallel using single-end sample barcoding, then pooled and co-amplified after Illumina adapter ligation.

General conclusions and limits of the study: Normalized Chao1 diversity was significantly lower in multiple sclerosis patients than controls, suggesting substantial peripheral T-cell clonal expansion. Direct clustering with F measure showed strong co-clustering of samples prepared in the same batch, prompting a batch-effect correction. A handful of TRBV segments, including TRBV5-6, TRBV5-1 and TRBV20-1, were significantly more frequent in patients than controls. The control group was slightly older than the multiple sclerosis patient group.

The method was PCR. The instrument given in TCRdb is Illumina HiSeq 2500. Unique molecular identifiers were incorporated into TCR beta cDNA libraries to reduce PCR and sequencing biases. Per 1 to 10 million input T cells, approximately 500,000 cDNA molecules were obtained, such that each molecule approximated one T cell. Patient libraries were prepared and sequenced with the same protocol used for the earlier healthy control dataset. Within a given batch, samples were prepared together, multiplexed and sequenced on the same HiSeq lane. The source study handled its data this way. Raw barcoded reads were processed with MIGEC, and single-read molecular identifier groups were discarded before consensus assembly and CDR3 extraction. VDJtools was used for post-analysis of the clonotype tables, and diversity was normalized by down-sampling every dataset to the size of the smallest sample. Repertoire overlap clustering matched CDR3 amino acid but not nucleotide sequences to correct batch-related cross-sample contamination. TCRdb applied fastp at Q25 and MiXCR to the public reads, then kept only in-frame beta chains. A single entry per CDR3 protein holds the most common genes and DNA from its merged rows. The V and J calls were not made by the authors but by TCRdb's processing. The sample table lists about 570,000 distinct CDR3 sequences, 30% to 40% of them with a count of one. Approximately 6% of the sample belongs to the ten largest clones.

TCR beta repertoires were profiled from peripheral blood of about a dozen young patients with multiple sclerosis to demonstrate the VDJtools post-analysis software. Multiple sclerosis patients were children and adolescents aged roughly 6 to 17 years. About this clonotype itself: This receptor's antigen is unknown. Base quality data are lacking; no much larger clone is found one base away.

From a lookup of the germline V gene, CDR1 and CDR2 are ENHRY and SYGVKD. Measured from the cysteine to the phenylalanine, the CDR3 is 14 residues long. Only the CDR3 DNA stays, 42 bases, in frame from base 1. V loses 6 bases of germline sequence and J loses 2 bases, and the interval between the two ends is 13 bases. The sequence links TRBV10-3 to TRBJ1-1; TRBD1 is perhaps the D gene, given 5 matching bases. Material: blood. The TCR sequence derives from a girl aged 2-17 years with multiple sclerosis. The CDR3 loop reads CAIREDRSNTEAFF. The nucleotide sequence reads TGTGCCATCAGGGAAGACAGATCAAACACTGAAGCTTTCTTT.